This T cell receptor beta chain stems from a study of T cells expressing NK-cell markers (dated by TCRdb to between 2020 and 2021). About the investigation overall: About 8 donors provided sorted CD3+CD56+NKG2C+, CD3+CD56+NKG2C- and CD3+CD56-NKG2C+ T-cell subsets, whose TCR beta-chain repertoires were profiled. Among the eight sequenced donors, seven were HCMV-seropositive and one was HCMV-seronegative. Illumina HiSeq 2000/2500, MiSeq or NextSeq was used to sequence libraries as 2 x 150 bp reads. All eight donors whose samples were sequenced were randomly selected healthy volunteers, three of them men and five women.

Overall results and qualifications from the work: In six donors, the dominant CD3+CD56+NKG2C+ clonotypes ranked among the top 10 CD8+ clonotypes, making up about 1.0-8% of CD8+ T cells. It remained unclear whether the expanded NKG2C-expressing T cell clones were specific for HCMV antigens. Those dominant clonotypes were again the most abundant among CD3+CD56-NKG2C+ cells in a few donors, at roughly 28.3-60.1%.

HCMV-specific IgG was detected in serum with a commercial ELISA kit to determine HCMV serostatus. Ficoll density gradient centrifugation was used to isolate peripheral blood mononuclear cells from blood. A remark on this clonotype: Its antigen is still unknown.

Sequencing was carried out with an Illumina HiSeq 2000. TCR beta cDNA libraries were prepared using 5'RACE template switching, which introduced a universal primer site and unique molecular identifiers. Priming for cDNA synthesis came from the TCR beta constant segment, and two successive PCR amplification steps followed. In the paper's pipeline: MIGEC was used to demultiplex reads and group the reads by UMI, and MiTCR was used to assemble and quantify clonotypes. Only TCR cDNA sequences supported by at least two reads were kept to exclude erroneous sequences. The tcR package was used for downstream repertoire analysis, with clonotypes matched between fractions based on CDR3 nucleotide sequence plus V segment. VDJmatch was used to annotate antigen specificity against VDJdb, with one amino acid substitution in CDR3 permitted. After reprocessing by TCRdb, each CDR3 protein sequence is one entry, and no DNA is given. The V and J calls here are based on TCRdb, not the publication. The data table for this sample lists 550,000 to 600,000 distinct CDR3 sequences. Of the sample, about 3.6% is held by the ten largest clones.

The sequenced sample consisted of blood T cells: a sorted CD56 or NKG2C T cell subset, CD4+ or CD8+ T cells, or bulk PBMC T cells (not recorded which). This sequence originates from a young man in good health. Donor details come from another sample of the same person, matched by shared clones.

CDR3 protein: CSAVPGTVTDTQYF. The chain uses TRBV20-1 and TRBJ2-3; without DNA, the TCRdb call of TRBD1 cannot be checked. CDR1 and CDR2, looked up from the germline V gene (reference sequence), are DFQATT and SNEGSKA. The cysteine opens and the phenylalanine closes a CDR3 of 14 amino acids. Only the protein is on record.